This T cell receptor (beta chain) is drawn from a study of T cells after yellow fever vaccination. This clonotype was seen ten or more times. V lost 2 bases to trimming and J lost 5 bases, with 40 bases between them. The CDR3 is 23 residues long. CDR1 is SGHRS, CDR2 YFSETQ, per germline. The 5'RACE template-switching step produced TCR cDNA and added a universal primer site and UMIs. MiXCR, run by TCRdb on the 5' RACE reads, gives a single entry per CDR3 protein. The sample records roughly 330,000 distinct CDR3 sequences, about 4% being singletons. This specimen consisted of PBMCs, obtained 5 days after the yellow fever booster vaccination. This TCR derives from a man younger than 35 who received the YFV17D yellow fever vaccine. The rearrangement uses TRBV5-1 and TRBJ1-1, with D perhaps matching TRBD1 (6 bases). The DNA for the CDR3 is TGCGCCAGCAGCTTAATCCCGGACGGACAAGCTGTAACATTGTGGGGACAAGGGACTGAAGCTTTCTTT. Translated: CASSLIPDGQAVTLWGQGTEAFF.